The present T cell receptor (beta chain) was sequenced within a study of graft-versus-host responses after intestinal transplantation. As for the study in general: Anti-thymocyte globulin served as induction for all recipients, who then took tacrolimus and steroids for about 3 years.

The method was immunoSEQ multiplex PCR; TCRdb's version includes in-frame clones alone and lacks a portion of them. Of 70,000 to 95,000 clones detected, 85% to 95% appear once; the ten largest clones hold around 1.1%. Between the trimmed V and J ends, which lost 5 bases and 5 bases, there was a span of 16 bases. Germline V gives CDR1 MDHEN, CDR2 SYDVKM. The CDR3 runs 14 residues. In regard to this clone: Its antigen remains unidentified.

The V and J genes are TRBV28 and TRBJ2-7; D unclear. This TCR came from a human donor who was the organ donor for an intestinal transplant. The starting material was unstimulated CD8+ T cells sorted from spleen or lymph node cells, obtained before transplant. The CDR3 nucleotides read TGTGCCAGCAGTCCCCTCGCCGGGTACCACGAGCAGTACTTC. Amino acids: CASSPLAGYHEQYF.